Each of the 30 T cell receptor beta chains below was sequenced from the same sample in a study of regulatory T cells in long-lasting Graves disease (dated by TCRdb to the early 2020s). Library preparation employed multiplex PCR. TCRdb shows the sequencer as Illumina HiSeq 4000. TCR beta libraries were built with iRepertoire HTBI primers and Arm-PCR amplification of CDR3 regions. TCRdb redid the processing of the public reads, applying fastp at Q25 and MiXCR, and retained in-frame beta chains. Rows matching on CDR3 protein sequence are summarized as one entry with the most common DNA and genes. Recorded for this sample are about 450,000 distinct CDR3 sequences; less than 20% of them occurred a single time. Around a tenth of the sample goes to the ten largest clones. In light of the paper, this sample's time point label describes: newly diagnosed GD, antithyroid drugs for less than 3 months. For both TCR sequencing and RNA sequencing, RNA was extracted from PBMCs in TRIzol.

These data were also reused for a study on T cells in Graves' hyperthyroidism and ophthalmopathy.

The sample in question was peripheral blood mononuclear cells (PBMCs), obtained at new diagnosis, from a patient treated with antithyroid drugs. The receptors were gathered from a woman aged 25 to 39 with Graves disease. Donor details come from another sample of the same person, matched by shared clones.

This clonotype was detected only a few times. The CDR3 spells CASSLYRDSYEQYF. CDR3 bases: TGTGCCAGCAGCTTATACAGGGACTCCTACGAGCAGTACTTC. The rearrangement uses TRBV7-9 and TRBJ2-7; possible D gene TRBD1, 6 bases. Germline-derived CDR1 and CDR2 are SEHNR and FQNEAQ (reference sequence). The CDR3 extends over 14 amino acids. Trimming left V 2 bases short and J 0 bases short, with 8 bases between.

The table lists this clonotype with many counts. V and J are TRBV20-1 and TRBJ2-1, with 12 bases that match TRBD2. Looked up from germline, CDR1 is DFQATT and CDR2 is SNEGSKA (reference sequence). The CDR3 spans 14 residues. V was clipped by 6 bases and J by 5 bases; unmatched bases: 5. CDR3 DNA sequence: TGCAGTGCAACTAGCGGGAGGTATCACAATGAGCAGTTCTTC. This translates into CSATSGRYHNEQFF.

This clonotype was seen repeatedly, ten times or more. The J gene is TRBJ1-2, the V gene TRBV28; D is unresolved. The CDR3 totals 13 residues. Trimming took 6 bases from V and 6 from J, leaving 14 bases between them. Germline-derived CDR1 and CDR2 are MDHEN and SYDVKM. The CDR3: CASSRRTVNGYTF. Here the CDR3 DNA reads TGTGCCAGCAGCCGGAGGACCGTCAATGGCTACACCTTC.

This clonotype occurred many times. The CDR3 DNA is TGTGCCAGCAGTTCACGGGACAAAACCTCCTACGAGCAGTACTTC. Its translation: CASSSRDKTSYEQYF. This chain connects TRBV28 to TRBJ2-7, with a possible D match to TRBD1 (6 bases). The CDR3 spans 15 residues. Germline V gene lookup returns CDR1 MDHEN and CDR2 SYDVKM. Between the trimmed V and J ends, which lost 4 bases and 0 bases, there was a span of 13 bases.

This clonotype appeared a few times. The chain combines TRBV6-1 with TRBJ2-2; D is tentatively TRBD1 or TRBD2 (6 bases each). Germline V gene sequence: CDR1 MNHNS, CDR2 SASEGT. This CDR3 region has 14 residues. V dropped 6 bases and J dropped 7 bases, with 15 bases sitting between them. The DNA of the CDR3 is TGTGCCAGCAGACCCGACGGGGGACACGGGGAGCTGTTTTTT. It translates to CASRPDGGHGELFF.

The rearrangement joins TRBV3-1 to TRBJ1-2; tentatively, D is TRBD1 (6 bases). Looked up from germline, CDR1 is LGHDT and CDR2 is YNNKEL (reference sequence). The CDR3 runs 13 residues. The ends were cut back, 6 bases at V and 7 bases at J, with 15 bases in the middle. The CDR3 spells CASSLGGLSGYTF. The CDR3 nucleotides are TGTGCCAGCAGTCTTGGGGGCTTAAGTGGCTACACCTTC.

The table lists this clonotype with a few counts. This rearrangement joins TRBV5-1 to TRBJ2-7, with 12 bases matching TRBD2. The CDR3 length is 15 residues. Germline V lookup: CDR1 SGHRS, CDR2 YFSETQ. The J segment lost 2 bases and the V segment lost 3 bases, leaving 3 bases of the junction unmatched. Here the CDR3 reads CASSSASGRAYEQYF. The CDR3 DNA reads as TGCGCCAGCAGCTCCGCTAGCGGGAGGGCCTACGAGCAGTACTTC. The entire variable domain, with the rest obtained from reference TRBV5-1 and TRBJ2-7, is as follows: KAGVTQTPRYLIKTRGQQVTLSCSPISGHRSVSWYQQTPGQGLQFLFEYFSETQRNKGNFPGRFSGRQFSNSRSEMNVSTLELGDSALYLCASSSASGRAYEQYFGPGTRLTVT.

This clonotype has at least ten counts. V and J are TRBV18 and TRBJ1-2; no reliable D call. The CDR3 is made up of 17 amino acids. Germline V gene sequence: CDR1 KGHSH, CDR2 LQKENI. Trimming left V 3 bases short and J 3 bases short, with 20 bases between. The CDR3 sequence is CASSPVTELTEHYGYTF. Here the CDR3 DNA reads TGTGCCAGCTCACCCGTAACAGAATTAACTGAACACTATGGCTACACCTTC.

The chain uses TRBV29-1 and TRBJ2-3; 14 nucleotides match TRBD2. Germline CDR1 and CDR2: SQVTM and ANQGSEA. The CDR3 contains 17 residues. V shed 3 bases, J shed 1 base, and the junction held 6 bases outside the gene matches. CDR3 DNA sequence: TGCAGCGTTGAGGGGGGGACTAGCGGGAGTGGCACAGATACGCAGTATTTT. Translated: CSVEGGTSGSGTDTQYF.

This clonotype was seen ten or more times. The V gene is TRBV28, the J gene TRBJ1-1; D not certain. V was pared by 6 bases and J by 0 bases, with 2 bases between. This CDR3 is built from 11 residues. Germline CDR1 and CDR2: MDHEN and SYDVKM. The CDR3 DNA sequence: TGTGCCAGCAGATTGAACACTGAAGCTTTCTTT. This sequence encodes CASRLNTEAFF.

This clonotype was found many times. The V and J genes are TRBV20-1 and TRBJ1-5; TRBD1 matches at 8 bases. The CDR3 covers 16 residues. Germline CDR1 is DFQATT and CDR2 is SNEGSKA (reference sequence). V gave up 0 bases and J gave up 5 bases; unmatched junction bases: 9. CDR3 DNA: TGCAGTGCTAGAGATTTGAACGGACAGGGCGATCAGCCCCAGCATTTT. Translated: CSARDLNGQGDQPQHF.

This clonotype was detected a few times. The chain has TRBV6-5 and TRBJ1-3; TRBD1 is a possible D gene (5 bases). Germline V gene lookup returns CDR1 MNHEY and CDR2 SVGAGI. The length of the CDR3 is 15 residues. The V end was cut by 1 base, the J end by 1 base, with 8 bases between. The CDR3 here is CASSYLPGSGNTIYF. In DNA form, the CDR3 reads TGTGCCAGCAGTTACTTGCCAGGGTCTGGAAACACCATATATTTT.

This clonotype was observed a few times. This rearrangement joins TRBV5-4 to TRBJ2-3; no firm D call. Germline V gives CDR1 SGHNT, CDR2 YYREEE (reference sequence). Trimming left V 2 bases short and J 9 bases short, with 13 bases between. CDR3 length: 13 amino acids. The chain's CDR3 is CASSLWLATTQYF. The CDR3 bases are TGTGCCAGCAGCTTATGGTTGGCGACAACGCAGTATTTT.

The V and J genes are TRBV5-1 and TRBJ2-7, with D possibly matching TRBD1 (6 bases). Trimming took off 4 bases at V and 12 bases at J, with 17 bases between the two ends. Germline assignment: CDR1 SGHRS and CDR2 YFSETQ. The CDR3 is 12 residues long. The CDR3 is CASSRDTGRAYF. The DNA of the CDR3 is TGCGCCAGCAGCAGGGACACGGGTCGAGCGTACTTC.

The sample holds many counts of this clonotype. V is TRBV30 and J is TRBJ1-2; no definite D call. The CDR3 has 12 amino acids. V was pared by 3 bases and J by 2 bases, with 7 bases between. CDR1 is GTSNPN and CDR2 is SVGIG in the germline V gene (reference sequence). Here the CDR3 reads CAWSLQNYGYTF. CDR3 DNA sequence: TGTGCCTGGAGCTTACAGAACTATGGCTACACCTTC.

This clonotype was picked up a small number of times. DNA for the CDR3: TGCAGTGCTAGTCCCCGGACCGGGGAGCTGTTTTTT. It translates to CSASPRTGELFF. The chain couples TRBV20-1 to TRBJ2-2; no clear D gene. In germline, CDR1 is DFQATT, CDR2 SNEGSKA (reference sequence). V shed 3 bases and J shed 5 bases, with 7 bases lying between them. There are 12 residues in the CDR3.

The chain links TRBV9 to TRBJ2-5, with D perhaps assigned TRBD1 or TRBD2 (5 bases each). Germline V gives CDR1 SGDLS, CDR2 YYNGEE. The CDR3 has 15 residues. V was shortened by 3 bases and J by 4 bases, with 16 bases between the two germline ends. The chain's CDR3 is CASSAPIGTGETQYF. The CDR3 DNA reads as TGTGCCAGCAGCGCTCCGATCGGGACCGGAGAGACCCAGTACTTC.

This clonotype was counted many times. The chain carries TRBV2 and TRBJ1-1, with D tentatively TRBD1 (5 bases). This CDR3 contains 13 residues. V shed 4 bases and J shed 6 bases, with 12 bases lying between them. Germline assignment: CDR1 SNHLY and CDR2 FYNNEI. In DNA form, the CDR3 reads TGTGCCAGCAGTGTGAGTGGGACGGCTGAAGCTTTCTTT. This gives the protein CASSVSGTAEAFF.

This clonotype was observed a few times. The gene calls are TRBV11-2 and TRBJ2-7; TRBD1 matches at 12 bases. V lost 5 bases, J lost 12 bases, and 8 bases stayed unmatched. Germline lookup yields CDR1 SGHAT and CDR2 FQNNGV. The CDR3 extends over 13 amino acids. The CDR3 is CASSIPGTGGLYF. CDR3 nucleotide sequence: TGTGCCAGCAGCATTCCCGGGACAGGGGGCTTGTACTTC. The full variable domain, rest sourced from reference TRBV11-2 and TRBJ2-7, is EAGVAQSPRYKIIEKRQSVAFWCNPISGHATLYWYQQILGQGPKLLIQFQNNGVVDDSQLPKDRFSAERLKGVDSTLKIQPAKLEDSAVYLCASSIPGTGGLYFGPGTRLTVT.

This clonotype was seen ten or more times. This chain links TRBV18 with TRBJ1-1; no clear D. The CDR3 extends over 15 amino acids. The V end was cut by 3 bases, the J end by 2 bases, with 13 bases between. The germline gives CDR1 KGHSH, CDR2 LQKENI. In nucleotides, the CDR3 is TGTGCCAGCTCACCGGGCGGCGGGGTAAACACTGAAGCTTTCTTT. As protein: CASSPGGGVNTEAFF.

This clonotype was recorded at least ten times. The rearrangement uses TRBV15 and TRBJ2-2; D not certain. Per germline, CDR1 LNHNV and CDR2 YYDKDF (reference sequence). V lost 2 bases to trimming and J lost 0 bases, with 22 bases between them. The CDR3 is 20 amino acids. The CDR3 protein is CATSRSQLYPTATNTGELFF. The CDR3 DNA is TGTGCCACCAGCAGATCCCAATTATACCCGACGGCTACGAACACCGGGGAGCTGTTTTTT.

V is TRBV18 and J is TRBJ2-5; TRBD1 matches at 10 bases. V lost 2 bases to trimming and J lost 3 bases; unmatched junction nucleotides: 6. Germline lookup yields CDR1 KGHSH and CDR2 LQKENI. CDR3 length: 16 amino acids. CDR3 region: CASSPGRTGGEETQYF. DNA of the CDR3: TGTGCCAGCTCACCAGGAAGGACAGGGGGGGAAGAGACCCAGTACTTC. The full variable domain, completed using reference TRBV18 and TRBJ2-5, is NAGVMQNPRHLVRRRGQEARLRCSPMKGHSHVYWYRQLPEEGLKFMVYLQKENIIDESGMPKERFSAEFPKEGPSILRIQQVVRGDSAAYFCASSPGRTGGEETQYFGPGTRLLVL.

The V gene is TRBV7-3, the J gene TRBJ2-7; weak D call: TRBD1 (6 bases). V was shortened by 5 bases and J by 0 bases, with 17 bases between the two germline ends. This CDR3 has 16 amino acids. Per the germline V gene, CDR1 is SGHTA and CDR2 is FQGTGA. The chain's CDR3 is CASSPASGDHSYEQYF. The CDR3 DNA reads as TGTGCCAGCAGCCCCGCGTCAGGGGACCACTCCTACGAGCAGTACTTC. The complete variable domain, with remaining parts taken from reference TRBV7-3 and TRBJ2-7, reads GAGVSQTPSNKVTEKGKYVELRCDPISGHTALYWYRQSLGQGPEFLIYFQGTGAADDSGLPNDRFFAVRPEGSVSTLKIQRTERGDSAVYLCASSPASGDHSYEQYFGPGTRLTVT.

This clonotype has ten or more counts. V gene TRBV20-1 combines with J gene TRBJ2-3, with TRBD2 identical over 13 bases. The CDR3 loop spans 16 amino acids. The J segment lost 4 bases and the V segment lost 2 bases, leaving 6 bases of the junction unmatched. Germline V CDR1 and CDR2: DFQATT, SNEGSKA (reference sequence). As DNA, the CDR3 is TGCAGTGCTAGAAACCCACTAGCGGGAGGGGCAGATACGCAGTATTTT. It translates to CSARNPLAGGADTQYF.

In its sample, this clonotype was seen many times. The gene calls are TRBV28 and TRBJ2-7, with D hard to call. Trimming left V 6 bases short and J 7 bases short, with 16 bases between. The CDR3 length is 13 residues. From germline, CDR1 is MDHEN and CDR2 SYDVKM. This CDR3 is CASSFPPNEEQYF. The DNA for the CDR3 is TGTGCCAGCAGCTTTCCCCCCAATGAAGAGCAGTACTTC.

The V call is TRBV19, the J call TRBJ2-1; TRBD2 aligns across 10 bases. This CDR3 has 16 residues. Per the germline V gene, CDR1 is LNHDA and CDR2 is SQIVND (reference sequence). V trimming: 3 bases; J trimming: 3 bases; junction bases outside the gene matches: 5. CDR3 DNA sequence: TGTGCCAGTAGTATCGTAGGACTAGCGGTCTACAATGAGCAGTTCTTC. This gives the protein CASSIVGLAVYNEQFF.

Turning to this clonotype: Relative to the germline gene, one junction end is altered; a read error may explain this. The chain is built from TRBV18 and TRBJ2-6; perhaps TRBD1 as D (5 bases). The CDR3 is 19 amino acids. CDR1 and CDR2 (germline): KGHSH, LQKENI. CDR3 residues: CASSPYLPGGSIGANVLAF. As DNA, the CDR3 is TGTGCCAGCTCACCCTACCTACCGGGTGGCTCTATTGGGGCCAACGTCCTGGCTTTC.

This clonotype was counted between two and nine times. A much larger clone differs from this one at a single base, so this may be a read error. The CDR3 reads CASSYGTSGRASNSYNEQYF. The CDR3 DNA reads as TGTGCCAGCAGTTACGGGACTAGCGGGAGGGCCTCCAACTCCTACAATGAGCAGTACTTC. The chain links TRBV6-9 to TRBJ2-4; 16 nucleotides match TRBD2. Trimming removed 3 bases from V and 13 bases from J; junction bases left unmatched: 21. The CDR3 runs to 20 residues. Germline CDR1 and CDR2: MNHGY and SVAAGI.

This clonotype was seen ten or more times. V is TRBV30 and J is TRBJ1-3; no firm D call. There are 16 residues in the CDR3. V dropped 3 bases and J dropped 0 bases, with 15 bases sitting between them. Germline CDR1 reads GTSNPN; CDR2 reads SVGIG (reference sequence). Here the CDR3 DNA reads TGTGCCTGGAGGGAGGGCCTTACGTCCTCTGGAAACACCATATATTTT. It yields the protein CAWREGLTSSGNTIYF. Combining the CDR3 with reference TRBV30 and TRBJ1-3 gives the whole variable domain SQTIHQWPATLVQPVGSPLSLECTVEGTSNPNLYWYRQAAGRGLQLLFYSVGIGQISSEVPQNLSASRPQDRQFILSSKKLLLSDSGFYLCAWREGLTSSGNTIYFGEGSWLTVV.

There are many counts of this clonotype. This chain connects TRBV30 to TRBJ2-7, with D possibly being TRBD1 or TRBD2 (5 bases each). Germline CDR1 and CDR2: GTSNPN and SVGIG (reference sequence). The V and J ends lost 1 base and 5 bases respectively, with 12 bases between them. This CDR3 has 13 residues. In DNA, the CDR3 is TGTGCCTGGAGTGGACAGCCCGGGGACGAGCAGTACTTC. Translation gives CAWSGQPGDEQYF.